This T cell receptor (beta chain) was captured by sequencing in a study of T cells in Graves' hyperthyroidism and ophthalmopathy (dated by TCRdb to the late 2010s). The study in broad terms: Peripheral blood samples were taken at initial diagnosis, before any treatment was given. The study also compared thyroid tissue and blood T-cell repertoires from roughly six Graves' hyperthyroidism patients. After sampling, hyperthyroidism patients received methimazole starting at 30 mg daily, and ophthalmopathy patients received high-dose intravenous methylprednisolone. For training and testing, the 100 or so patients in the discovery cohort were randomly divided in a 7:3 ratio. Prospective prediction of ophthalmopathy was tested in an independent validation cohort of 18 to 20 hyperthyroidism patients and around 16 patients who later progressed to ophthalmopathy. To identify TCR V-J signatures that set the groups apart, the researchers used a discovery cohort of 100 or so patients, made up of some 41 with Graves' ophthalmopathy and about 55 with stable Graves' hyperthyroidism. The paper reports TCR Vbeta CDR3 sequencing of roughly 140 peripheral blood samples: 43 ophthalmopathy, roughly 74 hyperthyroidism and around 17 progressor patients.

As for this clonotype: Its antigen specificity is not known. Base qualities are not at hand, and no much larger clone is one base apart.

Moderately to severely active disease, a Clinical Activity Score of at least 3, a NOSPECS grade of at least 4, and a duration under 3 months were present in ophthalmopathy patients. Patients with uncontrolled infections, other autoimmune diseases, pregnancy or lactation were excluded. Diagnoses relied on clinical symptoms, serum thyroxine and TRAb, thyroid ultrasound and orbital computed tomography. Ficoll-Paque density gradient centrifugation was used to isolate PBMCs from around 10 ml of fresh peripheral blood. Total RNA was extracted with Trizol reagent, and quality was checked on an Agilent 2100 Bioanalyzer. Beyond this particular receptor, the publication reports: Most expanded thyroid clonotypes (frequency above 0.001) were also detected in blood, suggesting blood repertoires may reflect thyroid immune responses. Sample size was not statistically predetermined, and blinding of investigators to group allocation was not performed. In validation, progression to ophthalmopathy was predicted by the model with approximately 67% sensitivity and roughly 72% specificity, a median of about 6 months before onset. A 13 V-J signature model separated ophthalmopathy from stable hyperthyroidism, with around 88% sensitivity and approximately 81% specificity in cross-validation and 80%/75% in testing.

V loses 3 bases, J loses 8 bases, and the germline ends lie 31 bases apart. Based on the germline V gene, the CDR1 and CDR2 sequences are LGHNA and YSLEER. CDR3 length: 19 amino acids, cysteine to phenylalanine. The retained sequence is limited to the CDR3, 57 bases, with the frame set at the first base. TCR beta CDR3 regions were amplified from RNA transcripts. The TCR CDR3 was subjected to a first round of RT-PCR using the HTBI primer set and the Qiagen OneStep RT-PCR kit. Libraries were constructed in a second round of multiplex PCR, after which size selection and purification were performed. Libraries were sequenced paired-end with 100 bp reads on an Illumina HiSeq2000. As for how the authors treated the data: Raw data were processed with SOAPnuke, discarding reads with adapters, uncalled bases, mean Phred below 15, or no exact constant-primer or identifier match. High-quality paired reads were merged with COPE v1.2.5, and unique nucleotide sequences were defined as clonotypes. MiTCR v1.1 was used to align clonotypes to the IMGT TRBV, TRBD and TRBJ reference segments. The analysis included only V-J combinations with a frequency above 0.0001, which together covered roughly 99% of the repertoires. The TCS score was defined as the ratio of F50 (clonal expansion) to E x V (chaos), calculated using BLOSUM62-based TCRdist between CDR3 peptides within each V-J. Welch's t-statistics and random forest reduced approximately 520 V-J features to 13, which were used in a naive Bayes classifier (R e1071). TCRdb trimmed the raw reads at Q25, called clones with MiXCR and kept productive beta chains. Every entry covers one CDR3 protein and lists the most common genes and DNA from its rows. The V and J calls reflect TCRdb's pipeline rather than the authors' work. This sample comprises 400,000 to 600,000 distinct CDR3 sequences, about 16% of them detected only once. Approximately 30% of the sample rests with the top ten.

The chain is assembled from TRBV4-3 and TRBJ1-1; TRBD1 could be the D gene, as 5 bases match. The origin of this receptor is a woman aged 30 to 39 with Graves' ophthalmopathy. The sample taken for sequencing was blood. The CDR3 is CASSQRGGGRWAERYEAFF. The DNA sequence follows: TGCGCCAGCAGCCAGCGCGGCGGGGGGAGGTGGGCCGAGCGCTACGAAGCTTTCTTT.